This T cell receptor beta chain was captured by sequencing in a study of cytomegalovirus exposure and HLA in healthy donors. Points from the study as a whole: Earlier analysis looked at TCR beta V segments, and most were productive about 90% or about 30% of the time. In a later analysis, V- and J-gene trimming of beta chains associated with a DCLRE1C missense variant, replicated independently.

Whereas donors were nominally healthy upon sampling, unrecorded immune exposures were probable. Remarks on this clone: No antigen is known for it.

Germline values: CDR1 MDHEN, CDR2 SYDVKM. V lost 7 bases, J lost 8 bases, and 17 bases lay in between. The CDR3 is made up of 13 amino acids. PCR primers comprised 60 Vbeta and 13 Jbeta primers. The data were produced by immunoSEQ multiplex PCR, yet TCRdb's version contains in-frame clones alone and is incomplete. Here the sample spans around 100,000 clones, about three quarters being singletons. This rearrangement joins TRBV28 to TRBJ1-2; perhaps TRBD1 as D (5 bases). Source material: PBMCs. The sequence was obtained from a male donor in good health and CMV-seropositive. CDR3 loop: CASTSLGLGGYTF. The CDR3 coding sequence is TGTGCCAGCACCTCACTGGGGCTCGGCGGCTACACCTTC.